This T cell receptor (beta chain) originates from a study of shared clonotypes between healthy human individuals. Broader study findings: Generally, estimated richness proved larger in naive subsets than it did in memory subsets.

The authors ran the assay at deep level. Across several immunoSEQ plates, the genomic DNA of each subset was split evenly. The data were produced by immunoSEQ multiplex PCR, yet TCRdb's version contains in-frame clones alone and is incomplete. Counted here are about 2 million clones, approximately 95% occurring once; the ten biggest clones make up 0.85% to 1.2%. CDR3 length equals 14 residues. V dropped 3 bases and J dropped 1 base, with 10 bases sitting between them. Per germline, CDR1 MGHDK and CDR2 SYGVNS. Concerning this clone: Its antigen remains unknown.

The naive CD8 population came from CD45RO-negative cells selected for CCR7, without terminally differentiated effector memory CD45RA+ cells. This rearrangement joins TRBV25-1 to TRBJ2-7; D is ambiguous. The source material was naive CD8+ T cells sorted from blood. This clonotype originated in a man younger than 35 in good health. The CDR3 sequence is CASSDGYESYEQYF. The DNA for the CDR3 is TGTGCCAGCAGTGACGGGTATGAATCCTACGAGCAGTACTTC.